The 18 T cell receptor beta chains below were found in one sample sequenced in a study of T cells after somatic rescue of genetic block. TCRdb's table, derived via immunoSEQ multiplex PCR, lists solely in-frame clones and lacks some. The sample lists 70,000 to 85,000 clones, roughly 91% occurring once. Material: peripheral blood mononuclear cells (PBMCs). These TCRs come from a man in his thirties or forties.

The chain employs TRBV7-2 and TRBJ2-1; 10 bases fit TRBD1. Germline CDR1 reads SGHTA; CDR2 reads FQGNSA. CDR3 size: 16 residues. With V trimmed by 5 bases and J by 6 bases, 10 bases remained unmatched. CDR3 in amino acids: CASSEGTGAILNEQFF. For the CDR3, the DNA is TGTGCCAGCAGCGAAGGGACAGGGGCTATTCTCAATGAGCAGTTCTTC.

The chain joins TRBV4-2 to TRBJ2-3; 11 bases match TRBD2. Germline V gives CDR1 LGHNA, CDR2 YNFKEQ. The V gene end was trimmed by 4 bases and the J gene end by 1 base; junction bases not matched to a gene: 1. This CDR3 comprises 15 residues. The CDR3 DNA follows: TGTGCCAGCAGCCTAGCGGGGGGGGGCACAGATACGCAGTATTTT. It codes for CASSLAGGGTDTQYF.

This rearrangement joins TRBV7-3 to TRBJ2-3; a possible D gene is TRBD1 (6 bases). This CDR3 has 13 amino acids. V lost 6 bases and J 3 bases, leaving 10 bases between the germline ends. Per the germline V gene, CDR1 is SGHTA and CDR2 is FQGTGA. The CDR3 loop is CASSEGVTDTQYF. DNA of the CDR3: TGTGCCAGCAGTGAGGGGGTAACAGATACGCAGTATTTT.

This clone came up once. The chain couples TRBV5-4 to TRBJ1-1; perhaps TRBD1 as D (6 bases). The CDR3 runs 15 residues. The V gene's germline CDR1 is SGHNT and CDR2 YYREEE (reference sequence). V gave up 0 bases and J gave up 2 bases, with 11 bases separating them. The CDR3 sequence is CASSLGWGANTEAFF. The DNA for the CDR3 is TGTGCCAGCAGCTTGGGATGGGGGGCCAACACTGAAGCTTTCTTT. The entire variable domain, with the rest obtained from reference TRBV5-4 and TRBJ1-1, is as follows: ETGVTQSPTHLIKTRGQQVTLRCSSQSGHNTVSWYQQALGQGPQFIFQYYREEENGRGNFPPRFSGLQFPNYSSELNVNALELDDSALYLCASSLGWGANTEAFFGQGTRLTVV.

The chain combines TRBV18 with TRBJ2-7; 9 bases line up with TRBD1. CDR1 and CDR2 (germline): KGHSH, LQKENI. With V trimmed by 6 bases and J by 1 base, 7 bases remained unmatched. The length of the CDR3 is 15 residues. This chain's CDR3 is CASSAGQGRSYEQYF. In nucleotides, the CDR3 is TGTGCCAGCTCGGCAGGACAGGGGAGGTCCTACGAGCAGTACTTC.

This clone was recorded only once. The genes are TRBV11-2 and TRBJ2-1; D not certain. V lost 0 bases, J lost 6 bases, and 12 bases lay in between. The CDR3 contains 15 residues. Germline V gene lookup returns CDR1 SGHAT and CDR2 FQNNGV. CDR3 sequence reads: CASSLDRAAGNEQFF. The CDR3 DNA reads as TGTGCCAGCAGCTTAGATAGAGCAGCAGGCAATGAGCAGTTCTTC.

V and J are TRBV10-3 and TRBJ2-1; D call uncertain. Between the trimmed V and J ends, which lost 3 bases and 10 bases, there was a span of 10 bases. Germline assignment: CDR1 ENHRY and CDR2 SYGVKD. The CDR3 is 12 amino acids. CDR3 sequence reads: CAISDDSGEQFF. CDR3 coding DNA: TGTGCCATCAGTGATGACTCCGGGGAGCAGTTCTTC.

The genes are TRBV5-8 and TRBJ2-5, with a possible D match to TRBD1 (6 bases). Germline V lookup: CDR1 SGHTS, CDR2 YDEGEE. Trimming stripped 2 bases from V and 4 bases from J, with 18 bases between. The CDR3 totals 16 residues. The CDR3 protein is CASSFGYQGIGETQYF. The DNA for the CDR3 is TGTGCCAGCAGCTTTGGTTACCAGGGGATAGGAGAGACCCAGTACTTC.

The rearrangement uses TRBV10-1 and TRBJ1-1; TRBD1 aligns across 7 bases. From germline, CDR1 is WNHNN and CDR2 SYGVQD (reference sequence). There are 14 residues in the CDR3. Trimming took 1 base from V and 6 from J; bases not matched to a gene: 5. The CDR3 loop is CASSEYQGESEAFF. CDR3 DNA sequence: TGCGCCAGCAGTGAGTACCAGGGGGAGTCTGAAGCTTTCTTT.

J is TRBJ2-7 and V is TRBV27; 7 bases map to TRBD1. The J segment lost 0 bases and the V segment lost 4 bases, leaving 6 bases of the junction unmatched. The CDR3 sequence is 15 residues long. The germline V gene encodes CDR1 MNHEY and CDR2 SMNVEV (reference sequence). The CDR3 nucleotides are TGTGCCAGCAGTTCACAGGGGTATAACTCCTACGAGCAGTACTTC. It specifies CASSSQGYNSYEQYF.

The J gene is TRBJ2-3, the V gene TRBV7-8, with 9 bases lining up with TRBD2. The trim removed 5 bases at V and 4 bases at J, leaving 7 bases unmatched. Germline V gene lookup returns CDR1 SGHVS and CDR2 FQNEAQ. This CDR3 is 15 amino acids long. In DNA form, the CDR3 reads TGTGCCAGCAGCCCCAGCGGGGGGTCCGCAGATACGCAGTATTTT. It codes for CASSPSGGSADTQYF. The entire variable domain, with the rest obtained from reference TRBV7-8 and TRBJ2-3, is as follows: GAGVSQSPRYKVAKRGQDVALRCDPISGHVSLFWYQQALGQGPEFLTYFQNEAQLDKSGLPSDRFFAERPEGSVSTLKIQRTQQEDSAVYLCASSPSGGSADTQYFGPGTRLTVL.

The chain has TRBV30 and TRBJ2-5, with 10 bases identical to TRBD2. Germline V gives CDR1 GTSNPN, CDR2 SVGIG (reference sequence). V shed 3 bases, J shed 4 bases, and the junction held 5 bases outside the gene matches. This CDR3 contains 14 residues. In nucleotides, the CDR3 is TGTGCCTGGAGCGCAGGACTAGCGGTAGAGACCCAGTACTTC. Translation: CAWSAGLAVETQYF.

This clone was recorded once. V is TRBV18 and J is TRBJ1-1; no reliable D call. With 3 bases removed from V and 3 bases from J, the gap between germline ends came to 8 bases. CDR3 length equals 13 residues. Germline CDR1 KGHSH, CDR2 LQKENI. The CDR3, as DNA: TGTGCCAGCTCACCCTCGGTCGACACTGAAGCTTTCTTT. It encodes CASSPSVDTEAFF.

CDR3 DNA sequence: TGTGCCAGCAGCTCGTCCCCCTATGAAAGCTCCTACAATGAGCAGTTCTTC. This sequence encodes CASSSSPYESSYNEQFF. The rearrangement joins TRBV11-2 to TRBJ2-1; D not resolved. The CDR3 is 17 residues long. Germline loops: CDR1 SGHAT, CDR2 FQNNGV. V lost 4 bases to trimming and J lost 0 bases, with 16 bases between them.

The rearrangement joins TRBV5-1 to TRBJ2-2, with TRBD1 identical over 7 bases. The CDR3 extends over 14 amino acids. Per germline, CDR1 SGHRS and CDR2 YFSETQ. Trimming removed 4 bases from V and 4 bases from J; junction bases left unmatched: 4. This CDR3 reads CASSRDSSTGELFF. CDR3 DNA sequence: TGCGCCAGCAGCCGGGACAGCTCCACCGGGGAGCTGTTTTTT.

The rearrangement links TRBV11-1 to TRBJ2-5; D unclear. The CDR3 totals 11 residues. The germline V and J ends were trimmed by 2 bases and 7 bases, with 5 bases remaining between them. Germline lookup yields CDR1 SGHAT and CDR2 FQDESV (reference sequence). DNA for the CDR3: TGTGCCAGCAGCTTAACAAGGACCCAGTACTTC. It codes for CASSLTRTQYF.

CDR3 coding DNA: TGTGCCAGCAGCCTGGGACAGGGCAACTACGAGCAGTACTTC. It specifies CASSLGQGNYEQYF. The chain has TRBV5-5 and TRBJ2-7; TRBD1 agrees at 9 bases. The CDR3 loop spans 14 amino acids. Trimming removed 4 bases from V and 3 bases from J; junction bases left unmatched: 5. CDR1 is SGHKS, CDR2 YYEKEE, per germline (reference sequence).

The chain carries TRBV13 and TRBJ2-2; no firm D call. The ends were cut back, 3 bases at V and 6 bases at J, with 8 bases in the middle. Germline-derived CDR1 and CDR2 are PRHDT and FYEKMQ (reference sequence). The CDR3 spans 13 residues. Here the CDR3 DNA reads TGTGCCAGCAGCTTCCAGGAGCCCGGGGAGCTGTTTTTT. It yields the protein CASSFQEPGELFF.